These 14 T cell receptor beta chains share one sample of origin, sequenced in a study of beta chain features in type 1 diabetes. Study-wide points: Across all four CD4+ subsets, people with type 1 diabetes showed modestly shorter TCRB CDR3s.

Isolated RNA was reverse transcribed in full, so expressed TCRB transcripts were sequenced. Sequenced by immunoSEQ multiplex PCR; TCRdb stores in-frame clones only, minus some. Found here are about 240,000 clones, roughly 14% of them singletons; the top ten hold 0.019%. No cognate antigen is known for these TCRs. The sample was naive CD4+ T cells from blood. These receptors originate from a man aged 30 to 45 with type 1 diabetes.

This clone was counted only a few times. V gene TRBV5-1 combines with J gene TRBJ2-2; 7 nucleotides agree with TRBD1. Trimming at V came to 2 bases and at J to 6 bases, leaving 1 base not matched to a gene. The germline V gene has CDR1 SGHRS and CDR2 YFSETQ. This CDR3 is 13 amino acids long. This chain's CDR3 is CASSFDRAGELFF. The CDR3 nucleotides read TGCGCCAGCAGCTTCGACAGGGCCGGGGAGCTGTTTTTT.

This clone appeared a few times. The gene calls are TRBV6-5 and TRBJ1-6; TRBD1 is a possible D gene (5 bases). Trimming shortened V by 1 base and J by 8 bases, and 6 bases separated the two germline ends. CDR1 and CDR2 from the germline V gene are MNHEY and SVGAGI. The CDR3 totals 13 residues. CDR3: CASSYWGDSPLHF. In DNA form, the CDR3 reads TGTGCCAGCAGTTACTGGGGGGATTCACCCCTCCACTTT.

About this clone itself: Other DNA sequences in this specimen translate into the identical CDR3. The genes are TRBV7-9 and TRBJ2-7; 12 bases are shared with TRBD2. The CDR3 contains 14 residues. Germline V gene lookup returns CDR1 SEHNR and CDR2 FQNEAQ (reference sequence). The V segment lost 5 bases and the J segment 4 bases; nucleotides outside the gene matches: 3. CDR3 sequence reads: CASSLGLAGYEQYF. CDR3 DNA: TGTGCCAGCAGCCTCGGACTAGCGGGATACGAGCAGTACTTC.

The rearrangement links TRBV6-1 to TRBJ1-5; D is possibly TRBD1 (5 bases). V lost 5 bases and J lost 4, with 12 bases in between. From germline, CDR1 is MNHNS and CDR2 SASEGT. CDR3 length equals 14 residues. In nucleotides, the CDR3 is TGTGCCAGCAGTTTGGACACCCCGAATCAGCCCCAGCATTTT. It yields the protein CASSLDTPNQPQHF.

Points on this clone: The same CDR3 is also encoded by other DNA sequences in this sample. The chain has TRBV6-5 and TRBJ2-7; D is undetermined. This CDR3 has 11 amino acids. V lost 6 bases and J 0 bases, leaving 3 bases between the germline ends. CDR1 is MNHEY and CDR2 is SVGAGI in the germline V gene. The CDR3 protein is CASRRSYEQYF. CDR3 bases: TGTGCCAGCAGGCGCTCCTACGAGCAGTACTTC.

In this sample, this clone turned up a few times. The chain joins TRBV4-1 to TRBJ2-1; TRBD2 matches at 10 bases. This CDR3 comprises 18 residues. From germline, CDR1 is MGHRA and CDR2 YSYEKL. The J segment lost 1 base and the V segment lost 4 bases, leaving 10 bases of the junction unmatched. CDR3 in amino acids: CASSRGGASGRSYNEQFF. CDR3 nucleotides: TGCGCCAGCAGCCGCGGTGGGGCTAGCGGGAGATCCTACAATGAGCAGTTCTTC.

The J gene is TRBJ2-7, the V gene TRBV12-5, with D maybe TRBD1 (6 bases). CDR1 and CDR2 (germline): LGHNT, FRNRAP. The CDR3 length is 12 residues. Deletions cut 6 bases from V and 5 bases from J, with 11 bases between. The CDR3 nucleotides read TGTGCTAGTGGCCCACAGGGCCACGAGCAGTACTTC. Its protein is CASGPQGHEQYF.

This chain links TRBV6-1 with TRBJ2-1; D might be TRBD1 (5 bases). This CDR3 region has 16 residues. The V end lost 1 base, the J end lost 4 bases, and 14 bases lay between the germline ends. Germline V gene lookup returns CDR1 MNHNS and CDR2 SASEGT. The DNA for the CDR3 is TGTGCCAGCAGTGAAGAGGGGCGCCTCAGGTACAATGAGCAGTTCTTC. Protein: CASSEEGRLRYNEQFF.

There are a few counts of this clone. The V call is TRBV5-4, the J call TRBJ2-1; 9 nucleotides match TRBD2. CDR3 length: 15 residues. The germline CDR1 and CDR2 sequences are SGHNT and YYREEE (reference sequence). Trimming removed 6 bases from V and 3 bases from J; junction bases left unmatched: 7. This chain's CDR3 is CASTPGTSSYNEQFF. CDR3 nucleotides: TGTGCCAGCACCCCCGGGACTAGCAGCTACAATGAGCAGTTCTTC.

The gene calls are TRBV7-9 and TRBJ2-7; TRBD2 is a possible D gene (6 bases). Germline V CDR1 and CDR2: SEHNR, FQNEAQ (reference sequence). The V gene lost 8 bases and the J gene lost 1 base, with 18 bases spanning the gap. The CDR3 totals 15 residues. DNA for the CDR3: TGTGCCAGCCTCCCGGGAGTGGGGATATCCTACGAGCAGTACTTC. This sequence encodes CASLPGVGISYEQYF.

This clone was counted once. The V and J genes are TRBV29-1 and TRBJ2-5, with TRBD2 matching 7 bases. The J call may be faulty, since TRBJ2-7 better matches the DNA end. This CDR3 is 14 amino acids long. Germline CDR1 SQVTM, CDR2 ANQGSEA. The CDR3 region has the DNA TGCAGCGTTGTCGGGAGGAGGAGCTCCTACGAGCAGTACTTC. It translates to CSVVGRRSSYEQYF.

This clone was picked up a small number of times. The chain carries TRBV18 and TRBJ1-2; D is ambiguous. The V end was cut by 2 bases, the J end by 14 bases, with 18 bases between. The germline V gene encodes CDR1 KGHSH and CDR2 LQKENI. The CDR3 has 13 amino acids. The CDR3 nucleotides are TGTGCCAGCTCACCAAGTTGGGAGCGGGGTGCAACCTTC. Protein: CASSPSWERGATF.

This clone was seen a handful of times. The V gene is TRBV30, the J gene TRBJ2-5, with 7 bases aligning to TRBD1. The CDR3 is made up of 15 amino acids. Trimming at V came to 4 bases and at J to 1 base, leaving 9 bases not matched to a gene. The germline CDR1 and CDR2 sequences are GTSNPN and SVGIG (reference sequence). The CDR3 DNA is TGTGCCTGGAAAGCCCCCGGGACAGTCCAAGAGACCCAGTACTTC. Translation gives CAWKAPGTVQETQYF.

The gene calls are TRBV9 and TRBJ2-5; 11 bases fit TRBD2. Germline CDR1 SGDLS, CDR2 YYNGEE. CDR3 size: 16 residues. With V trimmed by 0 bases and J by 2 bases, 3 bases remained unmatched. The CDR3 loop reads CASSVAPSGGQETQYF. DNA for the CDR3: TGTGCCAGCAGCGTAGCGCCTAGCGGGGGGCAAGAGACCCAGTACTTC. The whole variable domain, remainder taken from reference TRBV9 and TRBJ2-5, is DSGVTQTPKHLITATGQRVTLRCSPRSGDLSVYWYQQSLDQGLQFLIQYYNGEERAKGNILERFSAQQFPDLHSELNLSSLELGDSALYFCASSVAPSGGQETQYFGPGTRLLVL.